Listed below are T cell receptor beta chains from one sample, sequenced in a study of blood T cells in healthy people across ages. TCRdb re-called the 5' RACE reads through MiXCR, storing one row per CDR3 protein. The sample lists some 1,800,000 distinct CDR3 sequences, roughly two fifths occurring once. Material for sequencing was blood. These receptors were collected from a human donor in good health. The CDR3 runs from the conserved cysteine through the conserved F or W. The D gene is left open where the match is weak. Expanded clones get a size class; other rows say once, few or many, or leave the size out.

V gene: TRBV7-2
J gene: TRBJ1-5
clone size: NA
D gene: NA
CDR3 protein: CACSGSRNQPQHF
CDR3 DNA: TGTGCCTGCTCAGGGTCGCGCAATCAGCCCCAGCATTTT

V gene: TRBV6-2/TRBV6-3
J gene: TRBJ2-1
clone size: once
D gene: TRBD1
CDR3 protein: CASSYAQPDRAGETQFF
CDR3 DNA: TGTGCCAGCAGTTACGCCCAACCGGACAGGGCTGGAGAGACCCAGTTCTTC

V gene: TRBV20-1
J gene: TRBJ2-3
clone size: few
D gene: TRBD2
CDR3 protein: CSASSSGDRTQYF
CDR3 DNA: TGCAGTGCTAGCTCCAGCGGGGATCGTACGCAGTATTTT

V gene: TRBV7-2
J gene: TRBJ1-2
clone size: once
D gene: NA
CDR3 protein: CASSFPFGYGHTF
CDR3 DNA: TGTGCCAGCAGCTTCCCGTTTGGCTATGGCCACACCTTC

V gene: TRBV7-9
J gene: TRBJ1-1
clone size: NA
D gene: NA
CDR3 protein: CASSYDRRYTEAFF
CDR3 DNA: TGTGCCAGCAGCTATGACAGGAGGTACACTGAAGCTTTCTTT

V gene: TRBV28
J gene: TRBJ2-5
clone size: NA
D gene: NA
CDR3 protein: CAGSKYRDGQETQYF
CDR3 DNA: TGTGCCGGCAGTAAATACCGGGACGGCCAAGAGACCCAGTACTTC

V gene: TRBV15
J gene: TRBJ2-7
clone size: few
D gene: TRBD2
CDR3 protein: CATSTLSGGSSYEQYF
CDR3 DNA: TGTGCCACCAGCACCTTAAGCGGGGGGAGCTCCTACGAGCAGTACTTC

V gene: TRBV12-3/TRBV12-4
J gene: TRBJ2-3
clone size: NA
D gene: TRBD1
CDR3 protein: CASSLITDRGNSRDTQYF
CDR3 DNA: TGTGCCAGCAGTCTTATTACGGACAGGGGGAACAGCAGAGATACGCAGTATTTT

V gene: TRBV6-2/TRBV6-3
J gene: TRBJ2-3
clone size: few
D gene: NA
CDR3 protein: CASSLPGRLGSSTDTQYF
CDR3 DNA: TGTGCCAGCAGCCTCCCCGGACGACTAGGATCTAGCACAGATACGCAGTATTTT

V gene: TRBV7-6
J gene: TRBJ2-5
clone size: NA
D gene: TRBD2
CDR3 protein: CASSHELAGGRETQYF
CDR3 DNA: TGTGCCAGCAGCCACGAACTAGCGGGGGGTCGAGAGACCCAGTACTTC

V gene: TRBV2
J gene: TRBJ2-2
clone size: NA
D gene: NA
CDR3 protein: CAKSLVDGGLFF
CDR3 DNA: TGTGCCAAATCCCTAGTCGACGGGGGGCTGTTTTTT

V gene: TRBV10-3
J gene: TRBJ1-2
clone size: NA
D gene: TRBD1
CDR3 protein: CAISGDRGPNSGYTF
CDR3 DNA: TGTGCCATCAGTGGTGACAGGGGGCCGAATAGTGGCTACACCTTC

V gene: TRBV5-1
J gene: TRBJ1-5
clone size: many
D gene: NA
CDR3 protein: CASSLYGDQPQHF
CDR3 DNA: TGTGCCAGCAGCTTATACGGCGATCAGCCCCAGCATTTT

V gene: TRBV18
J gene: TRBJ1-4
clone size: few
D gene: TRBD1
CDR3 protein: CASSPTTGTGVEKLFF
CDR3 DNA: TGTGCCAGCTCGCCTACCACCGGGACAGGGGTGGAAAAACTGTTTTTT

V gene: TRBV24-1
J gene: TRBJ2-5
clone size: NA
D gene: NA
CDR3 protein: CATSDSPKETQYF
CDR3 DNA: TGTGCCACCAGTGATTCCCCGAAAGAGACCCAGTACTTC

V gene: TRBV7-8
J gene: TRBJ2-1
clone size: NA
D gene: TRBD1
CDR3 protein: CASSPPGQGRGEQFF
CDR3 DNA: TGTGCCAGCAGCCCACCGGGACAGGGACGGGGGGAGCAGTTCTTC

V gene: TRBV9
J gene: TRBJ1-4
clone size: NA
D gene: NA
CDR3 protein: CASSLLGTNEKLFF
CDR3 DNA: TGTGCCAGCAGCCTCCTGGGAACTAATGAAAAACTGTTTTTT

V gene: TRBV7-2
J gene: TRBJ2-5
clone size: few
D gene: NA
CDR3 protein: CASSLHRVETQYF
CDR3 DNA: TGTGCCAGCAGCTTACACAGGGTTGAGACCCAGTACTTC

V gene: TRBV7-2
J gene: TRBJ2-1
clone size: few
D gene: NA
CDR3 protein: CASSWRGLNSAGFGNEQFF
CDR3 DNA: TGTGCCAGCAGCTGGAGGGGGTTAAATAGCGCGGGATTTGGGAATGAGCAGTTCTTC

V gene: TRBV11-2
J gene: TRBJ2-5
clone size: NA
D gene: NA
CDR3 protein: CASSFFGGQETQYF
CDR3 DNA: TGTGCCAGCAGCTTCTTTGGGGGGCAGGAGACCCAGTACTTC

V gene: TRBV7-8
J gene: TRBJ1-4
clone size: few
D gene: NA
CDR3 protein: CASSPTRGGEKLFF
CDR3 DNA: TGTGCCAGCAGCCCCACACGGGGCGGTGAAAAACTGTTTTTT

V gene: TRBV5-5
J gene: TRBJ2-5
clone size: NA
D gene: NA
CDR3 protein: CASSATSTFRGTQYF
CDR3 DNA: TGTGCCAGCAGCGCTACTAGCACCTTCCGGGGGACCCAGTACTTC

V gene: TRBV28
J gene: TRBJ2-1
clone size: NA
D gene: NA
CDR3 protein: CASSGYPQGWGDNEQFF
CDR3 DNA: TGTGCCAGCAGTGGATATCCACAGGGCTGGGGCGACAATGAGCAGTTCTTC

V gene: TRBV10-3
J gene: TRBJ2-1
clone size: many
D gene: NA
CDR3 protein: CATGRGTGSYNEQFF
CDR3 DNA: TGTGCCACCGGTCGGGGGACGGGGTCCTACAATGAGCAGTTCTTC

V gene: TRBV7-3
J gene: TRBJ1-2
clone size: NA
D gene: NA
CDR3 protein: CASSLNMAGIGYTF
CDR3 DNA: TGTGCCAGCAGCTTAAACATGGCAGGGATCGGCTACACCTTC

V gene: TRBV6-2/TRBV6-3
J gene: TRBJ1-6
clone size: NA
D gene: NA
CDR3 protein: CASSYVVEDSPLHF
CDR3 DNA: TGTGCCAGCAGTTACGTAGTTGAGGATTCACCCCTCCACTTT

V gene: TRBV2
J gene: TRBJ1-2
clone size: few
D gene: NA
CDR3 protein: CASSDTRNNYGYTF
CDR3 DNA: TGTGCCAGCAGTGATACGAGGAATAACTATGGCTACACCTTC

V gene: TRBV11-2
J gene: TRBJ2-3
clone size: NA
D gene: TRBD2
CDR3 protein: CASSLDASGDAQYF
CDR3 DNA: TGTGCCAGCAGCTTAGATGCTAGCGGGGATGCGCAGTATTTT

V gene: TRBV7-2
J gene: TRBJ1-2
clone size: NA
D gene: NA
CDR3 protein: CASSPGNSWGAAGYTF
CDR3 DNA: TGTGCCAGCAGCCCGGGGAATTCCTGGGGGGCGGCTGGCTACACCTTC

V gene: TRBV7-3
J gene: TRBJ2-5
clone size: few
D gene: NA
CDR3 protein: CASSSGWGYQETQYF
CDR3 DNA: TGTGCCAGCAGCTCAGGGTGGGGTTACCAAGAGACCCAGTACTTC

V gene: TRBV7-3
J gene: TRBJ1-1
clone size: NA
D gene: NA
CDR3 protein: CASSFEGRALPEAFF
CDR3 DNA: TGTGCCAGCAGCTTCGAAGGCAGGGCCTTACCTGAAGCTTTCTTT

V gene: TRBV28
J gene: TRBJ2-1
clone size: few
D gene: NA
CDR3 protein: CASSQRGPLGNEQFF
CDR3 DNA: TGTGCCAGCAGCCAACGGGGACCCTTGGGGAATGAGCAGTTCTTC

V gene: TRBV4-1
J gene: TRBJ1-2
clone size: few
D gene: TRBD1
CDR3 protein: CASSQEVGQGAGYGYTF
CDR3 DNA: TGCGCCAGCAGCCAAGAGGTCGGACAGGGAGCGGGCTATGGCTACACCTTC

V gene: TRBV5-5
J gene: TRBJ2-1
clone size: NA
D gene: NA
CDR3 protein: CASSSGLPAYNEQFF
CDR3 DNA: TGTGCCAGCAGCTCAGGGCTTCCCGCCTACAATGAGCAGTTCTTC

V gene: TRBV4-1
J gene: TRBJ2-7
clone size: NA
D gene: NA
CDR3 protein: CASSEPGETRYF
CDR3 DNA: TGCGCCAGCAGCGAACCGGGGGAGACCCGGTACTTC

V gene: TRBV7-2
J gene: TRBJ2-3
clone size: few
D gene: NA
CDR3 protein: CASSQTGTPFDTQYF
CDR3 DNA: TGTGCCAGCAGCCAGACCGGGACTCCTTTTGATACGCAGTATTTT

V gene: TRBV10-3
J gene: TRBJ2-5
clone size: NA
D gene: NA
CDR3 protein: CAIKAGRGEETQYF
CDR3 DNA: TGTGCCATCAAGGCAGGCAGGGGAGAAGAGACCCAGTACTTC

V gene: TRBV7-2
J gene: TRBJ1-2
clone size: few
D gene: TRBD1
CDR3 protein: CASSLEDRSIYGYTF
CDR3 DNA: TGTGCCAGCAGCTTAGAGGACAGGTCAATCTATGGCTACACCTTC

V gene: TRBV10-3
J gene: TRBJ2-1
clone size: few
D gene: TRBD1
CDR3 protein: CAISRDRGFNEQFF
CDR3 DNA: TGTGCCATCAGCCGGGACAGGGGGTTTAATGAGCAGTTCTTC

V gene: TRBV7-2
J gene: TRBJ2-7
clone size: few
D gene: TRBD2
CDR3 protein: CASSRTSGFQYF
CDR3 DNA: TGTGCCAGCAGTCGGACTAGCGGGTTCCAGTACTTC

V gene: TRBV12-3/TRBV12-4
J gene: TRBJ2-7
clone size: NA
D gene: TRBD1
CDR3 protein: CASSFPGTGCWEQYF
CDR3 DNA: TGTGCCAGCAGTTTCCCCGGGACAGGGTGTTGGGAGCAGTACTTC

V gene: TRBV10-3
J gene: TRBJ2-5
clone size: few
D gene: TRBD1
CDR3 protein: CAISGQGDQETQYF
CDR3 DNA: TGTGCCATCAGCGGACAGGGGGACCAAGAGACCCAGTACTTC

V gene: TRBV7-2
J gene: TRBJ1-2
clone size: few
D gene: TRBD1
CDR3 protein: CASSPRDRTYGYTF
CDR3 DNA: TGTGCCAGCAGCCCCCGGGACAGAACTTATGGCTACACCTTC

V gene: TRBV6-2/TRBV6-3
J gene: TRBJ2-5
clone size: few
D gene: NA
CDR3 protein: CASSFPTGEQYF
CDR3 DNA: TGTGCCAGCAGTTTTCCGACAGGTGAGCAGTACTTC

V gene: TRBV6-2/TRBV6-3
J gene: TRBJ1-5
clone size: NA
D gene: NA
CDR3 protein: CASSYPGWGSNQPQHF
CDR3 DNA: TGTGCCAGCAGTTACCCAGGGTGGGGTAGCAATCAGCCCCAGCATTTT

V gene: TRBV14
J gene: TRBJ2-1
clone size: NA
D gene: TRBD2
CDR3 protein: CASSPSKLAIEQFF
CDR3 DNA: TGTGCCAGCAGCCCCTCTAAACTAGCGATTGAGCAGTTCTTC

V gene: TRBV2
J gene: TRBJ2-6
clone size: few
D gene: NA
CDR3 protein: CASSETEGANVLTF
CDR3 DNA: TGTGCCAGCAGTGAAACCGAAGGGGCCAACGTCCTGACTTTC

V gene: TRBV9
J gene: TRBJ2-5
clone size: NA
D gene: NA
CDR3 protein: CASSPGSMGETQYF
CDR3 DNA: TGTGCCAGCAGCCCTGGGAGCATGGGAGAGACCCAGTACTTC